This T cell receptor (beta chain) was recovered during a study of T cell responses to AZD1222 COVID-19 vaccine. Points on this clone: Its antigen remains unidentified.

The germline V and J ends were trimmed by 0 bases and 6 bases, with 16 bases remaining between them. CDR1 and CDR2 from the germline V gene are LGHDT and YNNKEL (reference sequence). The length of the CDR3 is 16 residues. Study-wide results and caveats: Most donors were white British, females outnumbered males, and clonal diversity was possibly underestimated. Repertoire sampling happened only post peak T cell response. Unmutated variant regions are reportedly the target of nearly half of TCRs that are spike-specific. Regions 160-218 and 743-854 held dominance among vaccine-associated CD4 TCRs, which spanned spike.

Generated by immunoSEQ multiplex PCR, the TCRdb table keeps only in-frame clones and is missing some. In the table there are roughly 120,000 clones, 89% of which are singletons. This chain joins TRBV3-1 (or the pseudogene TRBV3-2) and TRBJ2-3; D is unclear. Sequencing was performed on peripheral blood, taken on day 0 of AZD1222 vaccination. The sequence derives from an adult in good health. The CDR3 protein is CASSQDARLRRDTQYF. As DNA, the CDR3 is TGTGCCAGCAGCCAAGACGCGCGTCTCCGTCGGGATACGCAGTATTTT.